Included here is one T cell receptor (beta chain) sequence, with context. Its antigen remains unidentified. This sample was taken from a study of long-term antiretroviral therapy in people with HIV. Study conclusions and caveats: Repertoire dominance by clones expanded before ART was seen at all time points. Information on adherence, resistance and therapy changes was unavailable. Subsequent to ART, diversity was augmented yet persisted below that of transplant donor controls.

Assay version v3.0 of immunoSEQ was used, and it was run at survey level. The protocol was immunoSEQ multiplex PCR, while the TCRdb copy is restricted to in-frame clones and leaves out a portion. The sample lists 22,000 or so clones, roughly four fifths occurring once. There are 14 residues in the CDR3. Germline values: CDR1 SGDLS, CDR2 YYNGEE. The V segment lost 7 bases and the J segment 2 bases; nucleotides outside the gene matches: 9. The starting material was unsorted PBMCs, obtained 0.5 years before starting antiretroviral therapy. The clonotype comes from a man aged 35-49 years with HIV. V and J are TRBV9 and TRBJ2-7, with 7 bases aligning to TRBD1. DNA of the CDR3: TGTGCCAGCCAAGGGGGACAGCCAGCCTACGAGCAGTACTTC. Encoded protein: CASQGGQPAYEQYF.